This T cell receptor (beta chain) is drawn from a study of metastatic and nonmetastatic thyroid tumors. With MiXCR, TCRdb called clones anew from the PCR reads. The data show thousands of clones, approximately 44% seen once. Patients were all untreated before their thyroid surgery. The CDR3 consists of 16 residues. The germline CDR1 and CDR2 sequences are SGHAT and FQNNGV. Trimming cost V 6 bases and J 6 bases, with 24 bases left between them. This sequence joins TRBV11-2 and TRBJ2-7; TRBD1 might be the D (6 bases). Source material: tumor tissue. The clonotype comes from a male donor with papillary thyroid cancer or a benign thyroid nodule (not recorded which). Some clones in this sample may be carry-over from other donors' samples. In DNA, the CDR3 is TGTGCCAGCAGTAAAGAAACCGGACAGCCCACCCCCGAGCAGTACTTC. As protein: CASSKETGQPTPEQYF.